This T cell receptor beta chain was identified in a study of response to subunit inactivated influenza vaccine. Study observations and caveats: The authors put forward the suggestion that each seasonal influenza vaccination may bring in only a limited number of new T cells.

In regard to this clonotype: What it binds is unknown.

Germline V gene lookup returns CDR1 MGHRA and CDR2 YSYEKL. The CDR3 covers 13 residues. V was pared by 4 bases and J by 6 bases, with 10 bases between. TCRdb re-derived calls from the RT-PCR reads in MiXCR, one entry per CDR3 protein. The sample holds hundreds of thousands of distinct CDR3 sequences; approximately 14% are singletons and the top ten take 7.6%. This TCR was sampled from a man between 50 and 59 years old who received an inactivated influenza vaccine. The chain joins TRBV4-1 to TRBJ2-1; D unresolved. The input for sequencing was PBMCs from blood, taken 14 to 15 days before vaccination. CDR3 in DNA: TGCGCCAGCAGCCGTACGAGAATCAATGAGCAGTTCTTC. Its translation is CASSRTRINEQFF.